This T cell receptor beta chain is drawn from a study of blood T cell repertoires in COVID-19. Study background: Collection of acute and convalescent COVID-19 samples took place in the United States, Italy and Spain.

This CDR3 has 14 amino acids. Trimming shortened V by 3 bases and J by 8 bases, and 14 bases separated the two germline ends. Per germline, CDR1 SGDLS and CDR2 YYNGEE. TCRdb's copy holds only in-frame clones and misses some; the assay was immunoSEQ multiplex PCR. This table holds more than 95,000 clones, approximately 83% found once. This TCR was sampled from a man older than 75 with active or convalescent COVID-19. Sequenced material: peripheral blood. This sequence joins TRBV9 and TRBJ1-4; D is unresolved. CDR3 residues: CASSAGPEGEKLFF. For the CDR3, the DNA is TGTGCCAGCAGCGCCGGACCCGAGGGCGAAAAACTGTTTTTT. Together with reference TRBV9 and TRBJ1-4, the CDR3 gives the full variable domain: DSGVTQTPKHLITATGQRVTLRCSPRSGDLSVYWYQQSLDQGLQFLIQYYNGEERAKGNILERFSAQQFPDLHSELNLSSLELGDSALYFCASSAGPEGEKLFFGSGTQLSVL.